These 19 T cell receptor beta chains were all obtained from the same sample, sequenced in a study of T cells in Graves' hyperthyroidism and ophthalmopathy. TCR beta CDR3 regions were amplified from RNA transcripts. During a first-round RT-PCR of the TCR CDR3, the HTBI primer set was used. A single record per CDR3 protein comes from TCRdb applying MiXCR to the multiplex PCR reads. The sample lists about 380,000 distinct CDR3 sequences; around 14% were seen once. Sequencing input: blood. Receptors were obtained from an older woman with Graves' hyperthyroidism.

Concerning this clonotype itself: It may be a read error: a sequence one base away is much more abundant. CDR3 DNA sequence: TGTGCCAGCAGTCTAATGACTAGCGGGGCGAAGAATGAGCAGTACTTC. It translates to CASSLMTSGAKNEQYF. The V call is TRBV27, the J call TRBJ2-7, with 11 nucleotides matching TRBD2. J gave up 7 bases and V 5 bases, and 13 bases lay outside the gene matches. CDR3 length equals 16 residues. In germline, CDR1 is MNHEY, CDR2 SMNVEV (reference sequence).

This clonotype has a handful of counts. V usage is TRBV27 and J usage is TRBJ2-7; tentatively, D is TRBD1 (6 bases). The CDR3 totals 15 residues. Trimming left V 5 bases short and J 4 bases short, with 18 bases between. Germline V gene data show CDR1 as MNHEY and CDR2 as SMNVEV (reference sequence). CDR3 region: CASSLQGSQVYEQYF. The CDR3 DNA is TGTGCCAGCAGTCTACAGGGATCCCAGGTTTACGAGCAGTACTTC.

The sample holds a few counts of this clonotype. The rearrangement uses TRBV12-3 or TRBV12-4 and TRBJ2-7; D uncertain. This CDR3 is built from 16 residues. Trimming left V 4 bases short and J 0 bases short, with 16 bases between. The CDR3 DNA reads TGTGCCAGCAGTTCAATATCACCAAGAATCTCCTACGAGCAGTACTTC. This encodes CASSSISPRISYEQYF.

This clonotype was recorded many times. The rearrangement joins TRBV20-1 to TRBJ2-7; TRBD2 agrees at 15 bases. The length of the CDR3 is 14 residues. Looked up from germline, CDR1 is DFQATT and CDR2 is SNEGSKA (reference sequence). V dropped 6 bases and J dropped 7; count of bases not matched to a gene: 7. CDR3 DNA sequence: TGCAGTGCAAAACCGGGACTAGCGGGAGGTGAGCAGTACTTC. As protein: CSAKPGLAGGEQYF.

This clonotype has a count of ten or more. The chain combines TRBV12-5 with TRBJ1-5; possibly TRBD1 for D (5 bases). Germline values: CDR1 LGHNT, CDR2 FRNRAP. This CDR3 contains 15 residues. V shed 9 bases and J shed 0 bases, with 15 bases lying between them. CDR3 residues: CASSTTVYSNQPQHF. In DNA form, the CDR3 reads TGTGCTAGCTCTACGACAGTATATAGCAATCAGCCCCAGCATTTT.

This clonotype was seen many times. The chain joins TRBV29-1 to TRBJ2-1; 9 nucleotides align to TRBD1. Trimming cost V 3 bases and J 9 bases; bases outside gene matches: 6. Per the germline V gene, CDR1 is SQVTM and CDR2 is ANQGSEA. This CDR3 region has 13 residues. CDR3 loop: CSVDETGGGEQFF. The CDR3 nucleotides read TGCAGCGTTGACGAGACAGGGGGAGGTGAGCAGTTCTTC.

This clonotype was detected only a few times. The CDR3 loop reads CASSFRRDTGELFF. CDR3 in DNA: TGCGCCAGCAGCTTTAGGAGGGACACCGGGGAGCTGTTTTTT. This chain connects TRBV5-1 to TRBJ2-2, with D tentatively TRBD2 (6 bases). CDR3 size: 14 residues. Per the germline V gene, CDR1 is SGHRS and CDR2 is YFSETQ. V lost 2 bases and J 3 bases, leaving 8 bases between the germline ends.

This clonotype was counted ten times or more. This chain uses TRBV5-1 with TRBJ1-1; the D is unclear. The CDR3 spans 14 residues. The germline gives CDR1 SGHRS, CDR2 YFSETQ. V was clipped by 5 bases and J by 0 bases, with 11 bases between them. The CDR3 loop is CASRSLRMNTEAFF. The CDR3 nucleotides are TGCGCCAGCAGGTCTCTGAGAATGAACACTGAAGCTTTCTTT.

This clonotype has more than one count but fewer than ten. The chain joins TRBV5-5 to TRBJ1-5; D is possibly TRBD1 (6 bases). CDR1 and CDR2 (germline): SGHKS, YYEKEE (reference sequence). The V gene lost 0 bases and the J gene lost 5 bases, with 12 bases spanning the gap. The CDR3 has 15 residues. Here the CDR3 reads CASSLEGGGYQPQHF. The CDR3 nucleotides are TGTGCCAGCAGCTTGGAAGGGGGAGGTTATCAGCCCCAGCATTTT.

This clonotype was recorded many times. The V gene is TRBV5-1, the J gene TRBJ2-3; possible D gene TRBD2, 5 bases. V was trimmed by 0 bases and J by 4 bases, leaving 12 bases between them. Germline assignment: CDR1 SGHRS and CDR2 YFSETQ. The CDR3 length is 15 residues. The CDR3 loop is CASSLGIEDSDTQYF. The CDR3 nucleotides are TGCGCCAGCAGCTTGGGGATCGAGGACTCAGATACGCAGTATTTT.

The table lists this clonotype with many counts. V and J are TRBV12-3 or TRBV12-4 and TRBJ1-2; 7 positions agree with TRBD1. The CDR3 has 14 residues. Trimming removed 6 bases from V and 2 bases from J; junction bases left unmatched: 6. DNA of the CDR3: TGTGCCAGCAGCCGCGAGACAGGGAACTATGGCTACACCTTC. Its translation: CASSRETGNYGYTF.

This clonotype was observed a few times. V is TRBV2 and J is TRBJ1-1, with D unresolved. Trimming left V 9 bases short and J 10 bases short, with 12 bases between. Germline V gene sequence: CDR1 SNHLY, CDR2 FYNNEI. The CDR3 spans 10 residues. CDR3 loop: CASRWGRAFF. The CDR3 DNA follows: TGTGCCAGTAGGTGGGGAAGAGCTTTCTTT. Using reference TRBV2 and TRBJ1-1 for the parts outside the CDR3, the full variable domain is EPEVTQTPSHQVTQMGQEVILRCVPISNHLYFYWYRQILGQKVEFLVSFYNNEISEKSEIFDDQFSVERPDGSNFTLKIRSTKLEDSAMYFCASRWGRAFFGQGTRLTVV.

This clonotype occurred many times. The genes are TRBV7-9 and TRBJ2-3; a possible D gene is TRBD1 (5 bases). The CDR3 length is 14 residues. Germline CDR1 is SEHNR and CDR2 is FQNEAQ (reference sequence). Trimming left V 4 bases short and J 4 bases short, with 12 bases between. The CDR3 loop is CASSSGPRADTQYF. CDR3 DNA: TGTGCCAGCAGCTCAGGGCCGAGAGCAGATACGCAGTATTTT. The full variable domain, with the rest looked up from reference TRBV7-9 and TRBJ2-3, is DTGVSQNPRHKITKRGQNVTFRCDPISEHNRLYWYRQTLGQGPEFLTYFQNEAQLEKSRLLSDRFSAERPKGSFSTLEIQRTEQGDSAMYLCASSSGPRADTQYFGPGTRLTVL.

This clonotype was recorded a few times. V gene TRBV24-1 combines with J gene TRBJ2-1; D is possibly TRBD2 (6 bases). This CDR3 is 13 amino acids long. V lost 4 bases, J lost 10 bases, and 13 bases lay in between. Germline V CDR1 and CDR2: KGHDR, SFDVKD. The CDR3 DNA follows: TGTGCCACCAGTGACTTGACTAGGTTGGAGCAGTTCTTC. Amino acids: CATSDLTRLEQFF.

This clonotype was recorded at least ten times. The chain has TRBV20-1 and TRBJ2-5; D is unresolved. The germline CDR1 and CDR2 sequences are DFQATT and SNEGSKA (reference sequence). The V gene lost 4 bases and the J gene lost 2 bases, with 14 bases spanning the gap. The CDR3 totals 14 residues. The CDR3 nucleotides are TGCAGTGCTACCCCGGCGGCAGCACAAGAGACCCAGTACTTC. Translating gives CSATPAAAQETQYF.

Here the CDR3 DNA reads TGTGCCAGCAGCTGGACAGGGACCTATGGCTACACCTTC. It is translated as CASSWTGTYGYTF. This chain links TRBV7-2 with TRBJ1-2; 8 bases match TRBD1. CDR3 length: 13 amino acids. CDR1 is SGHTA and CDR2 is FQGNSA in the germline V gene. After removal of 4 bases from V and 4 bases from J, the junction contained 2 bases not matched to a gene.

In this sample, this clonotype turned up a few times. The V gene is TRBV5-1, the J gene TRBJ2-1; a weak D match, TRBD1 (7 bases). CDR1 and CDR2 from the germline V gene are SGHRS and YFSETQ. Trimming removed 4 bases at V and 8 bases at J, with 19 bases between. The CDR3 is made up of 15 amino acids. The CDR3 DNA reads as TGCGCCAGCAGCCCCCAGGGGGGACCTGGGTATGAGCAGTTCTTC. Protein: CASSPQGGPGYEQFF.

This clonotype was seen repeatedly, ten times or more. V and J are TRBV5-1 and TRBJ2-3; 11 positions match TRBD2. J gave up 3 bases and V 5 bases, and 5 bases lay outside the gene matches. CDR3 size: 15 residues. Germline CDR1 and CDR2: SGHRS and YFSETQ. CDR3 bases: TGCGCCAGCAGATTAGCGGGAGGGAGAACAGATACGCAGTATTTT. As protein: CASRLAGGRTDTQYF.

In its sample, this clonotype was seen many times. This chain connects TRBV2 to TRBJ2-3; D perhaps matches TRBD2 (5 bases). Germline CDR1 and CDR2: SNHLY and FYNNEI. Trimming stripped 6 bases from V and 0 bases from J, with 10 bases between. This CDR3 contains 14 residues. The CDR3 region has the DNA TGTGCCAGCAGGATGACTAAGAGCACAGATACGCAGTATTTT. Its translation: CASRMTKSTDTQYF.